The source of this TCR beta chain is a study of shared clonotypes between healthy human individuals. For the study at large: CD4 naive and memory got three plates each, CD8 naive two, CD8 memory one.

V dropped 4 bases and J dropped 7; count of bases not matched to a gene: 14. Germline CDR1 reads MNHEY; CDR2 reads SMNVEV (reference sequence). This CDR3 has 17 residues. Findings of the study overall: Blood was the sole source, and tissue repertoires probably differ. Shared clonotypes across all four donors exceeded non-shared ones in generation probability.

Some clones are missing from TCRdb's copy, which holds only in-frame ones; the method was immunoSEQ multiplex PCR. The sample carries more than 600,000 clones, just over 90% recorded once. Naivety among CD8 cells was defined by CD45RO negativity and positive CCR7 selection, thereby excluding terminally differentiated effector memory CD45RA+ cells. Points on this clone: Its antigen remains unidentified.

This chain joins TRBV27 and TRBJ1-4, with 8 bases matching TRBD1. This receptor was identified in a man aged 30-40 years in good health. Input material: naive CD8+ T cells sorted from blood. CDR3 nucleotides: TGTGCCAGCAGTTCAATTATAGCAGGGGGCAGCAGTGAAAAACTGTTTTTT. Residues: CASSSIIAGGSSEKLFF.